What follows are 27 T cell receptor beta chains derived from one specimen sequenced in a study of long-term antiretroviral therapy in people with HIV. It was version v3.0 of the immunoSEQ assay that was run at survey level. The method was immunoSEQ multiplex PCR; TCRdb's version includes in-frame clones alone and lacks a portion of them. Of 25,000 to 35,000 clones listed, 95% are singletons. The sequenced sample was unsorted PBMCs, obtained 5.3 years after starting antiretroviral therapy. The source of these receptors is a man aged 30-40 years with HIV.

The V gene is TRBV4-3, the J gene TRBJ2-7; 14 nucleotides agree with TRBD2. Germline assignment: CDR1 LGHNA and CDR2 YSLEER. The ends lost 3 bases at V and 4 bases at J; junction bases unmatched: 11. The CDR3 has 18 amino acids. CDR3 in amino acids: CASSQERPGLAGVYEQYF. In nucleotides, the CDR3 is TGCGCCAGCAGCCAGGAGCGACCGGGACTAGCGGGAGTATACGAGCAGTACTTC.

Regarding this clone: Because the CDR3's place on the DNA is in doubt, the DNA is left out and the CDR3 is given as listed by TCRdb. The CDR3 loop is CASSILASSSGNTIYF. The chain links TRBV19 to TRBJ1-3. The CDR3 adds up to 16 amino acids, both ends counted. Germline CDR1 reads LNHDA; CDR2 reads SQIVND (reference sequence).

The chain carries TRBV2 and TRBJ2-3, with 10 bases aligning to TRBD2. Looked up from germline, CDR1 is SNHLY and CDR2 is FYNNEI. J lost 0 bases, V lost 1 base, and 10 bases had no gene match. The CDR3 extends over 19 amino acids. The CDR3 region is CASSEVSSGGTISTDTQYF. The CDR3 DNA reads TGTGCCAGCAGTGAAGTCAGTAGCGGGGGGACTATTAGCACAGATACGCAGTATTTT. Variable domain in full (rest from reference TRBV2 and TRBJ2-3): EPEVTQTPSHQVTQMGQEVILRCVPISNHLYFYWYRQILGQKVEFLVSFYNNEISEKSEIFDDQFSVERPDGSNFTLKIRSTKLEDSAMYFCASSEVSSGGTISTDTQYFGPGTRLTVL.

V and J are TRBV18 and TRBJ2-5, with 9 bases aligning to TRBD1. V was pared by 3 bases and J by 3 bases, with 5 bases of the junction left unmatched. Germline values: CDR1 KGHSH, CDR2 LQKENI. This CDR3 has 15 residues. CDR3 coding DNA: TGTGCCAGCTCACCTAGGACAGGGGTTGAAGAGACCCAGTACTTC. This codes for CASSPRTGVEETQYF.

On this clone: One end of the junction fails to match germline, which may point to a read error. The V gene is TRBV7-7, the J gene TRBJ1-2, with a possible D match to TRBD1 (6 bases). The CDR3 extends over 13 amino acids. The germline V gene has CDR1 SSHAT and CDR2 FNYEAQ (reference sequence). The CDR3 here is CASSSTGIYGYTF. CDR3 nucleotides: TGTGCTAGCAGCTCTACAGGGATCTATGGCTACACCTTC.

J is TRBJ1-1 and V is TRBV2; D may be TRBD1 (5 bases). The CDR3 spans 14 residues. Germline V gene sequence: CDR1 SNHLY, CDR2 FYNNEI. The ends were cut back, 5 bases at V and 0 bases at J, with 10 bases in the middle. The chain's CDR3 is CASSSGTMNTEAFF. The CDR3 DNA is TGTGCCAGCAGTTCCGGGACGATGAACACTGAAGCTTTCTTT.

The CDR3 sequence: CASRVQGLDYGYTF. The CDR3 nucleotides read TGTGCCAGCAGAGTACAGGGGTTGGACTATGGCTACACCTTC. The rearrangement links TRBV28 to TRBJ1-2; 7 nucleotides align to TRBD1. With V trimmed by 6 bases and J by 3 bases, 7 bases remained unmatched. The CDR3 runs to 14 residues. CDR1 is MDHEN, CDR2 SYDVKM, per germline.

V usage is TRBV19 and J usage is TRBJ1-4; 7 bases are a match to TRBD1. Germline V lookup: CDR1 LNHDA, CDR2 SQIVND (reference sequence). J lost 7 bases, V lost 7 bases, and 6 bases had no gene match. The CDR3 is 13 residues long. CDR3: CASTGGGSEKLFF. Written as DNA, the CDR3 is TGTGCCAGTACAGGGGGTGGAAGTGAAAAACTGTTTTTT.

J is TRBJ1-2 and V is TRBV6-5; a weak D match, TRBD1 (5 bases). The CDR3 spans 12 residues. CDR1 is MNHEY and CDR2 is SVGAGI in the germline V gene. The V end lost 11 bases, the J end lost 8 bases, and 18 bases lay between the germline ends. In DNA form, the CDR3 reads TGTGCCCCAATATTAGACAGTTCCGGCTACACCTTC. It encodes CAPILDSSGYTF.

The rearrangement links TRBV10-3 to TRBJ1-3; D is perhaps TRBD1 (6 bases). The CDR3 has 15 residues. V was pared by 7 bases and J by 0 bases, with 13 bases between. Germline V gives CDR1 ENHRY, CDR2 SYGVKD. The CDR3 sequence: CAIKAGADSGNTIYF. The CDR3 DNA follows: TGTGCCATCAAGGCAGGGGCCGACTCTGGAAACACCATATATTTT.

This clone has a single count. V is TRBV4-2 and J is TRBJ2-7; 8 bases are shared with TRBD1. The CDR3 spans 15 residues. Germline V gene sequence: CDR1 LGHNA, CDR2 YNFKEQ. With 0 bases clipped from V and 5 bases from J, the junction kept 6 bases outside the gene matches. The CDR3 reads CASSQDGQGSDEQYF. As DNA, the CDR3 is TGTGCCAGCAGCCAAGATGGACAGGGTAGCGACGAGCAGTACTTC.

V is TRBV19 and J is TRBJ2-7; 9 nucleotides align to TRBD1. CDR3 length: 16 residues. The trim removed 10 bases at V and 3 bases at J, leaving 16 bases unmatched. Germline CDR1 is LNHDA and CDR2 is SQIVND (reference sequence). The CDR3 DNA is TGTGCCACCTCTTCAAACCCCGGGACAGGGCTCTACGAGCAGTACTTC. It is translated as CATSSNPGTGLYEQYF.

This rearrangement joins TRBV7-2 to TRBJ2-7; D call uncertain. The CDR3 spans 12 residues. Germline CDR1 SGHTA, CDR2 FQGNSA. The V and J ends lost 5 bases and 1 base respectively, with 6 bases between them. The CDR3 DNA follows: TGTGCCAGCAGCCCCGGGTCCTACGAGCAGTACTTC. It translates to CASSPGSYEQYF. Drawing the rest from reference TRBV7-2 and TRBJ2-7, the complete variable domain is GAGVSQSPSNKVTEKGKDVELRCDPISGHTALYWYRQSLGQGLEFLIYFQGNSAPDKSGLPSDRFSAERTGGSVSTLTIQRTQQEDSAVYLCASSPGSYEQYFGPGTRLTVT.

The rearrangement joins TRBV5-1 to TRBJ2-1, with D perhaps assigned TRBD1 or TRBD2 (5 bases each). Germline CDR1 is SGHRS and CDR2 is YFSETQ. Trimming pared 9 bases from V and 8 bases from J, leaving 12 bases between. The CDR3 is 11 amino acids. The CDR3, as DNA: TGCGCCACTACGAGGGGCGATGAGCAGTTCTTC. It yields the protein CATTRGDEQFF.

V usage is TRBV19 and J usage is TRBJ1-5, with D tentatively TRBD1 (6 bases). This CDR3 has 14 amino acids. Germline V gene sequence: CDR1 LNHDA, CDR2 SQIVND (reference sequence). Trimming removed 5 bases at V and 2 bases at J, with 10 bases between. For the CDR3, the DNA is TGTGCCAGTAGTGGGGGGGCTGGCAATCAGCCCCAGCATTTT. Translating gives CASSGGAGNQPQHF.

The chain joins TRBV27 to TRBJ2-7; TRBD1 matches 10 bases. The CDR3 is 16 residues long. Germline V gene sequence: CDR1 MNHEY, CDR2 SMNVEV (reference sequence). The V and J ends lost 4 bases and 2 bases, in that order; junction bases with no gene match: 8. The chain's CDR3 is CASSYAGQGVPYEQYF. The CDR3 DNA sequence: TGTGCCAGCAGTTACGCCGGACAGGGGGTACCCTACGAGCAGTACTTC.

This chain connects TRBV27 to TRBJ2-1, with 7 bases matching TRBD1. The CDR3 loop spans 12 amino acids. J lost 9 bases, V lost 5 bases, and 4 bases had no gene match. Germline loops: CDR1 MNHEY, CDR2 SMNVEV (reference sequence). The chain's CDR3 is CASSRTGFEQFF. Here the CDR3 DNA reads TGTGCCAGCAGTCGGACAGGTTTTGAGCAGTTCTTC.

This clone is a singleton in its sample. The V and J genes are TRBV27 and TRBJ2-7, with 9 bases fitting TRBD2. There are 14 residues in the CDR3. Germline lookup yields CDR1 MNHEY and CDR2 SMNVEV (reference sequence). With V trimmed by 8 bases and J by 3 bases, 8 bases remained unmatched. CDR3 sequence reads: CASRAGAGGYEQYF. In nucleotides, the CDR3 is TGTGCCAGCCGGGCTGGAGCGGGGGGCTACGAGCAGTACTTC.

The chain couples TRBV5-5 to TRBJ2-1; the D gene is possibly TRBD2 (6 bases). Germline CDR1 reads SGHKS; CDR2 reads YYEKEE (reference sequence). The CDR3 sequence is 17 residues long. With 4 bases removed from V and 4 bases from J, the gap between germline ends came to 21 bases. The CDR3 DNA follows: TGTGCCAGCAGCCGGAGGGCTCCCAACGCCATGTACAATGAGCAGTTCTTC. Its protein is CASSRRAPNAMYNEQFF.

The genes are TRBV10-3 and TRBJ2-7, with TRBD1 identical over 7 bases. With V trimmed by 4 bases and J by 3 bases, 12 bases remained unmatched. This CDR3 spans 16 amino acids. Germline V gene data show CDR1 as ENHRY and CDR2 as SYGVKD. CDR3 coding DNA: TGTGCCATCAGTGCTTACCCCGGGACAGCGAGCTACGAGCAGTACTTC. Translation gives CAISAYPGTASYEQYF.

The rearrangement joins TRBV4-2 to TRBJ2-1; D is tentatively TRBD1 or TRBD2 (5 bases each). With 3 bases removed from V and 6 bases from J, the gap between germline ends came to 9 bases. Germline V gene data show CDR1 as LGHNA and CDR2 as YNFKEQ. The CDR3 totals 13 residues. CDR3 in DNA: TGTGCCAGCAGCCACCGGGACCCCAATGAGCAGTTCTTC. This codes for CASSHRDPNEQFF.

The chain carries TRBV19 and TRBJ2-1; either TRBD1 or TRBD2 may supply D (7 bases each). Germline lookup yields CDR1 LNHDA and CDR2 SQIVND (reference sequence). The CDR3 extends over 16 amino acids. The ends were cut back, 4 bases at V and 5 bases at J, with 18 bases in the middle. The DNA for the CDR3 is TGTGCCAGTAGTACCGCCGGGACAGCGGGGCACAATGAGCAGTTCTTC. Protein: CASSTAGTAGHNEQFF.

The chain uses TRBV2 and TRBJ2-6; D gene ambiguous. Germline-derived CDR1 and CDR2 are SNHLY and FYNNEI. This CDR3 contains 15 residues. With 2 bases removed from V and 1 base from J, the gap between germline ends came to 6 bases. CDR3 DNA: TGTGCCAGCAGTGAAAGAGGATCTGGGGCCAACGTCCTGACTTTC. Translating it yields CASSERGSGANVLTF.

The chain links TRBV7-2 to TRBJ2-7; D not resolved. The V and J ends lost 4 bases and 1 base respectively, with 5 bases between them. The CDR3 covers 12 residues. From germline, CDR1 is SGHTA and CDR2 FQGNSA. Here the CDR3 reads CASSSPSYEQYF. The CDR3 DNA reads TGTGCCAGCAGCTCCCCATCCTACGAGCAGTACTTC.

The rearrangement joins TRBV28 to TRBJ1-1; TRBD1 agrees at 7 bases. This CDR3 is built from 12 residues. Looked up from germline, CDR1 is MDHEN and CDR2 is SYDVKM. With V trimmed by 8 bases and J by 3 bases, 3 bases remained unmatched. This chain's CDR3 is CASRQGYTEAFF. DNA for the CDR3: TGTGCCAGCCGACAGGGTTACACTGAAGCTTTCTTT.

V and J are TRBV5-1 and TRBJ2-1; 10 bases are a match to TRBD1. The CDR3 is 15 residues long. From germline, CDR1 is SGHRS and CDR2 YFSETQ. With V trimmed by 9 bases and J by 9 bases, 15 bases remained unmatched. The CDR3 reads CATQVGDRGDSEQFF. The CDR3 DNA reads TGCGCCACCCAGGTCGGGGACAGGGGAGATAGTGAGCAGTTCTTC.

CDR3 in amino acids: CASSLGLAGNTGELFF. The CDR3 DNA reads TGTGCCAGCAGCCTAGGACTAGCGGGAAACACCGGGGAGCTGTTTTTT. The chain carries TRBV5-4 and TRBJ2-2; 12 nucleotides match TRBD2. CDR1 is SGHNT, CDR2 YYREEE, per germline (reference sequence). This CDR3 has 16 residues. The junction had 3 bases not matched to a gene; V was cut back by 4 bases and J by 2 bases.